This T cell receptor beta chain was recorded in a study of cytomegalovirus exposure and HLA in healthy donors. Study context: An earlier analysis found fewer than 140 million unique TCR beta sequences from roughly 170 million T cells.

Comment on this clone: The antigen is undetermined.

Overall study findings and caveats: The listing of roughly 160 TCR beta chains classed them as cytomegalovirus-associated. A cluster of highly shared sequence variants was likely a sequencing artifact. A later analysis showed that HLA-associated TCR beta chains had undergone more clonal expansion than equally common others.

Primers: 60 Vbeta forward and 13 Jbeta reverse. Measured with immunoSEQ multiplex PCR; TCRdb has only the in-frame clones, and not every one. The sample shows more than 150,000 clones, about 83% of them seen only once. The V gene's germline CDR1 is SGHNT and CDR2 YENEEA. Between the trimmed V and J ends, which lost 1 base and 4 bases, there was a span of 22 bases. The CDR3 sequence is 18 residues long. This sequence joins TRBV11-3 and TRBJ2-5; a possible D gene is TRBD1 (6 bases). This TCR was recovered from a woman in her twenties or thirties in good health and CMV-seropositive. The sequenced sample consisted of PBMCs. CDR3 bases: TGTGCCAGCAGCTTAGCGGGGTGGGGGCTAGCCGGAATAGAGACCCAGTACTTC. Translation: CASSLAGWGLAGIETQYF.